Each of the 5 T cell receptor beta chains below was sequenced from the same sample in a study of response to subunit inactivated influenza vaccine. Using its own MiXCR run on the RT-PCR reads, TCRdb lists one record per CDR3 protein. The sample contains around 850,000 distinct CDR3 sequences, 15% to 20% of which appear only once. This sample comprised PBMCs from blood, obtained roughly 5 days after vaccination. These receptors originate from a man aged 50 to 59 who received an inactivated influenza vaccine.

This clonotype showed up just once. The chain carries TRBV28 and TRBJ1-1; 10 positions match TRBD1. Unmatched junction bases numbered 10, after V lost 3 bases and J lost 3 bases. Germline loops: CDR1 MDHEN, CDR2 SYDVKM. The CDR3 is 17 residues long. CDR3 sequence (DNA): TGTGCCAGCAGTTTGATTGTGACAGGGGGCTTGTACACTGAAGCTTTCTTT. Amino acid sequence: CASSLIVTGGLYTEAFF.

The table lists this clonotype with a few counts. This chain connects TRBV10-3 to TRBJ2-6, with 8 positions matching TRBD1. The CDR3 runs to 14 residues. V lost 10 bases to trimming and J lost 2 bases; unmatched junction nucleotides: 4. From germline, CDR1 is ENHRY and CDR2 SYGVKD. The CDR3 nucleotides read TGTGCCACGACAGGGGTCACTGGGGCCAACGTCCTGACTTTC. Translating it yields CATTGVTGANVLTF.

This clonotype occurred a few times. J is TRBJ2-1 and V is TRBV10-3, with a weak D call TRBD2 (6 bases). Germline-derived CDR1 and CDR2 are ENHRY and SYGVKD. The CDR3 runs to 16 residues. V lost 6 bases, J lost 0 bases, and 15 bases lay in between. The CDR3 sequence: CAIRDLRGSSYNEQFF. Here the CDR3 DNA reads TGTGCCATCAGGGACCTGCGGGGCAGCTCCTACAATGAGCAGTTCTTC.

This chain connects TRBV11-2 to TRBJ2-7; the match to TRBD1 covers 11 bases. There are 16 residues in the CDR3. In germline, CDR1 is SGHAT, CDR2 FQNNGV. Trimming took 5 bases from V and 3 from J; bases not matched to a gene: 9. The CDR3 protein is CASSRVAGTGGYEQYF. The CDR3 coding sequence is TGTGCCAGCAGCCGCGTGGCCGGGACAGGGGGCTACGAGCAGTACTTC.

In nucleotides, the CDR3 is TGTGCCAGCAGTTACTCCCCCGCCGGGACTGAAGCTTTCTTT. Its protein is CASSYSPAGTEAFF. The J gene is TRBJ1-1, the V gene TRBV6-5; D unresolved. Trimming took off 0 bases at V and 5 bases at J, with 10 bases between the two ends. CDR1 is MNHEY and CDR2 is SVGAGI in the germline V gene. The CDR3 loop spans 14 amino acids.